This passage covers 30 T cell receptor beta chains from one sample sequenced in a study of blood T cell repertoires in COVID-19. Sequencing used immunoSEQ multiplex PCR; TCRdb keeps in-frame clones, though not all of them. This table has a few hundred thousand clones, 70% to 90% appearing once. Sequenced: peripheral blood. The receptors here all came from a woman of 80 years or more with acute or convalescent COVID-19.

The V call is TRBV30, the J call TRBJ2-7; D is perhaps TRBD1 (6 bases). Between the trimmed V and J ends, which lost 8 bases and 0 bases, there was a span of 14 bases. CDR1 is GTSNPN, CDR2 SVGIG, per germline (reference sequence). The CDR3 consists of 13 residues. The CDR3 bases are TGTGCCCAGGGGACCTACAGCTCCTACGAGCAGTACTTC. Its protein product is CAQGTYSSYEQYF.

The table lists this clone with a count of one. V usage is TRBV5-1 and J usage is TRBJ2-7, with 8 bases identical to TRBD2. V lost 3 bases to trimming and J lost 6 bases; unmatched junction nucleotides: 8. Germline V gene lookup returns CDR1 SGHRS and CDR2 YFSETQ. The CDR3 loop spans 14 amino acids. CDR3 amino acids: CASSSGGADPEQYF. The CDR3 DNA sequence: TGCGCCAGCAGCTCCGGGGGGGCCGACCCCGAGCAGTACTTC.

The J gene is TRBJ1-2, the V gene TRBV19, with TRBD1 matching 9 bases. There are 13 residues in the CDR3. The V segment lost 10 bases and the J segment 6 bases; nucleotides outside the gene matches: 9. Germline values: CDR1 LNHDA, CDR2 SQIVND (reference sequence). The CDR3 DNA reads TGTGCCACTTCAGGACAGGGGTCTGATGGCTACACCTTC. Its translation is CATSGQGSDGYTF.

V gene TRBV3-1 (or the pseudogene TRBV3-2) combines with J gene TRBJ2-4, with TRBD1 identical over 8 bases. Trimming cost V 4 bases and J 9 bases; bases outside gene matches: 8. The CDR3 totals 14 residues. The germline V gene has CDR1 LGHDT and CDR2 YNNKEL (reference sequence). This chain's CDR3 is CASSLRTGQAIQYF. The CDR3 nucleotides read TGTGCCAGCAGCCTACGGACGGGACAGGCCATTCAGTACTTC.

This clone was recorded once. The chain carries TRBV5-1 and TRBJ1-4; TRBD1 aligns across 9 bases. The CDR3 spans 15 residues. The germline CDR1 and CDR2 sequences are SGHRS and YFSETQ. Trimming took 4 bases from V and 7 from J; bases not matched to a gene: 8. This CDR3 is CASSPGTGLSEKLFF. Here the CDR3 DNA reads TGCGCCAGCAGCCCCGGGACAGGGCTGAGTGAAAAACTGTTTTTT.

CDR3: CSVEGGFGGLAAVNNEQFF. For the CDR3, the DNA is TGCAGCGTTGAAGGGGGGTTCGGGGGACTAGCGGCGGTGAACAATGAGCAGTTCTTC. The chain couples TRBV29-1 to TRBJ2-1; 11 nucleotides align to TRBD2. Trimming cost V 1 base and J 5 bases; bases outside gene matches: 16. The CDR3 sequence is 19 residues long. Per the germline V gene, CDR1 is SQVTM and CDR2 is ANQGSEA.

J is TRBJ2-2 and V is TRBV25-1; TRBD1 matches at 10 bases. The CDR3 spans 16 residues. Germline CDR1 is MGHDK and CDR2 is SYGVNS. J was trimmed by 0 bases and V by 4 bases; bases with no gene match: 2. The CDR3 spells CASSVGQGANTGELFF. The CDR3, as DNA: TGTGCCAGCAGTGTCGGACAGGGGGCGAACACCGGGGAGCTGTTTTTT.

This chain uses TRBV6-6 with TRBJ2-3, with 13 bases identical to TRBD2. CDR3 length: 16 residues. Per germline, CDR1 MNHNY and CDR2 SVGAGI (reference sequence). V was clipped by 6 bases and J by 5 bases; unmatched bases: 8. CDR3 residues: CASRQTSGGAEDTQYF. DNA of the CDR3: TGTGCCAGCAGACAAACTAGCGGGGGGGCTGAAGATACGCAGTATTTT.

The CDR3 reads CASRQSGRGTRELFF. CDR3 in DNA: TGTGCCAGCAGGCAGAGCGGGAGGGGTACCAGGGAGCTGTTTTTT. V is TRBV13 and J is TRBJ2-2, with 10 nucleotides matching TRBD2. This CDR3 has 15 residues. Germline V lookup: CDR1 PRHDT, CDR2 FYEKMQ (reference sequence). V trimming: 6 bases; J trimming: 9 bases; junction bases outside the gene matches: 10.

This chain links TRBV7-2 with TRBJ1-1; no clear D. Germline-derived CDR1 and CDR2 are SGHTA and FQGNSA. The CDR3 covers 13 residues. The ends were cut back, 1 base at V and 4 bases at J, with 7 bases in the middle. The CDR3 nucleotides read TGTGCCAGCAGCTTAGAGGGAGGCACTGAAGCTTTCTTT. Its protein is CASSLEGGTEAFF.

The V gene is TRBV30, the J gene TRBJ1-5, with a possible D match to TRBD1 (6 bases). The CDR3 loop spans 14 amino acids. CDR1 is GTSNPN and CDR2 is SVGIG in the germline V gene (reference sequence). The V and J ends lost 2 bases and 1 base respectively, with 9 bases between them. In DNA, the CDR3 is TGTGCCTGGAGTTCAGGGGTGAGCAATCAGCCCCAGCATTTT. Encoded protein: CAWSSGVSNQPQHF.

This chain connects TRBV12-3 or TRBV12-4 to TRBJ1-2; possible D gene TRBD1, 5 bases. The CDR3 is 11 amino acids. Trimming pared 4 bases from V and 11 bases from J, leaving 11 bases between. CDR3 protein: CASSSGPSYTF. CDR3 DNA: TGTGCCAGCAGTTCAGGGCCCTCGTACACCTTC.

The V and J genes are TRBV11-1 and TRBJ2-1, with a possible D match to TRBD2 (7 bases). Germline assignment: CDR1 SGHAT and CDR2 FQDESV (reference sequence). This CDR3 is 15 amino acids long. Trimming removed 5 bases from V and 4 bases from J, with 15 bases in between. CDR3 DNA sequence: TGTGCCAGCAGCCAAGGGGGGGCCTTTTACAATGAGCAGTTCTTC. Encoded protein: CASSQGGAFYNEQFF.

The chain combines TRBV5-5 with TRBJ1-2, with TRBD1 matching 12 bases. Trimming took 0 bases from V and 7 from J; bases not matched to a gene: 10. The CDR3 covers 17 residues. In germline, CDR1 is SGHKS, CDR2 YYEKEE (reference sequence). CDR3 sequence reads: CASSLEGTGGIGGGYTF. The CDR3 DNA is TGTGCCAGCAGCTTGGAGGGGACAGGGGGCATTGGCGGTGGCTACACCTTC. The full variable domain, rest sourced from reference TRBV5-5 and TRBJ1-2, is DAGVTQSPTHLIKTRGQQVTLRCSPISGHKSVSWYQQVLGQGPQFIFQYYEKEERGRGNFPDRFSARQFPNYSSELNVNALLLGDSALYLCASSLEGTGGIGGGYTFGSGTRLTVV.

This clone has more than one count but fewer than ten. This chain links TRBV12-2 with TRBJ2-2; the table's D call of TRBD2 was not tested on the DNA. TRBV12-2 has pseudogene status. The CDR3 is 18 amino acids. This chain's CDR3 is CASLYPFTGGKDTGELFF. The CDR3 DNA reads as TGTGCAAGTCTCTACCCCTTCACCGGAGGAAAAGACACCGGGGAGCTGTTTTTT.

The V and J genes are TRBV7-2 and TRBJ2-1, with 12 bases fitting TRBD2. CDR3 length: 19 residues. Germline trimming cut 4 bases from V and 0 bases from J; bases unmatched to any gene: 10. Per the germline V gene, CDR1 is SGHTA and CDR2 is FQGNSA. The CDR3 here is CASSSRAGTSGRSYNEQFF. The CDR3, as DNA: TGTGCCAGCAGCTCTAGAGCCGGGACTAGCGGGCGCTCCTACAATGAGCAGTTCTTC.

The V call is TRBV19, the J call TRBJ1-4; weak D call: TRBD1 (5 bases). The CDR3 is 15 amino acids. From germline, CDR1 is LNHDA and CDR2 SQIVND (reference sequence). The CDR3 region has the DNA TGTGCAGAGGGGCGGGAGAAAGGGGTTACTGAAAAACTGTTTTTT. It encodes CAEGREKGVTEKLFF.

The chain joins TRBV7-8 to TRBJ2-6, with D maybe TRBD1 (5 bases). The CDR3 is 16 amino acids. CDR1 is SGHVS and CDR2 is FQNEAQ in the germline V gene. V lost 1 base and J 4 bases, leaving 11 bases between the germline ends. The CDR3 is CASSLEQVWGANVLTF. The CDR3 coding sequence is TGTGCCAGCAGCTTAGAACAGGTCTGGGGGGCCAACGTCCTGACTTTC.

The rearrangement uses TRBV5-1 and TRBJ2-7, with no clear D. V gave up 4 bases and J gave up 6 bases, with 11 bases separating them. CDR1 is SGHRS, CDR2 YFSETQ, per germline. The CDR3 has 12 amino acids. CDR3 amino acids: CASSAGAGEQYF. CDR3 DNA: TGCGCCAGCAGCGCTGGAGCTGGCGAGCAGTACTTC.

The chain joins TRBV2 to TRBJ2-7; 8 nucleotides line up with TRBD2. This CDR3 region has 13 residues. Per the germline V gene, CDR1 is SNHLY and CDR2 is FYNNEI. The J segment lost 2 bases and the V segment lost 7 bases, leaving 4 bases of the junction unmatched. CDR3 bases: TGTGCCAGCACGCGAGCGGGGGCCTACGAGCAGTACTTC. It codes for CASTRAGAYEQYF.

The chain links TRBV27 to TRBJ2-3; 12 bases are a match to TRBD2. The V segment lost 5 bases and the J segment 4 bases; nucleotides outside the gene matches: 7. Germline assignment: CDR1 MNHEY and CDR2 SMNVEV (reference sequence). The CDR3 is 16 residues long. The DNA of the CDR3 is TGTGCCAGCAGTCGTCGGACTAGCGGGAACTCAGATACGCAGTATTTT. Its translation is CASSRRTSGNSDTQYF.

The rearrangement uses TRBV12-3 or TRBV12-4 and TRBJ1-5; tentatively, D is TRBD1 (5 bases). The ends were cut back, 6 bases at V and 11 bases at J, with 17 bases in the middle. The CDR3 loop spans 13 amino acids. CDR3 loop: CASSREPGLSQHF. CDR3 DNA: TGTGCCAGCAGCCGCGAACCAGGGTTGTCCCAGCATTTT.

V is TRBV4-1 and J is TRBJ1-2; D gene ambiguous. The CDR3 length is 12 residues. CDR1 is MGHRA and CDR2 is YSYEKL in the germline V gene. Trimming cost V 3 bases and J 6 bases, with 8 bases left between them. Written as DNA, the CDR3 is TGCGCCAGCAGCCAGGGGAGAGATGGCTACACCTTC. Protein product: CASSQGRDGYTF.

The chain uses TRBV5-6 and TRBJ2-5; maybe TRBD2 (6 bases). This CDR3 spans 16 amino acids. The germline V and J ends were trimmed by 4 bases and 2 bases, with 18 bases remaining between them. The germline V gene has CDR1 SGHDT and CDR2 YYEEEE. CDR3 loop: CASSPGGTQYQETQYF. The CDR3 nucleotides are TGTGCCAGCAGCCCTGGAGGGACGCAGTATCAAGAGACCCAGTACTTC.

This chain links TRBV24-1 with TRBJ2-1, with 10 positions matching TRBD1. Germline values: CDR1 KGHDR, CDR2 SFDVKD. The CDR3 has 16 amino acids. Trimming removed 3 bases from V and 8 bases from J; junction bases left unmatched: 9. CDR3 amino acids: CATSDPDRGRNDEQFF. CDR3 coding DNA: TGTGCCACCAGTGATCCGGACAGGGGGAGGAACGATGAGCAGTTCTTC.

This chain joins TRBV5-1 and TRBJ1-3; 7 bases map to TRBD1. Germline V gene sequence: CDR1 SGHRS, CDR2 YFSETQ. The CDR3 length is 16 residues. With 2 bases clipped from V and 4 bases from J, the junction kept 9 bases outside the gene matches. The CDR3 is CASSFMATGKGNTIYF. The CDR3 DNA sequence: TGCGCCAGCAGCTTTATGGCGACAGGGAAAGGAAACACCATATATTTT.

The chain joins TRBV2 to TRBJ2-2, with 9 bases fitting TRBD2. CDR3 size: 16 residues. Per germline, CDR1 SNHLY and CDR2 FYNNEI. J gave up 6 bases and V 2 bases, and 7 bases lay outside the gene matches. CDR3 loop: CASSEPLAGNAGELFF. The DNA for the CDR3 is TGTGCCAGCAGTGAACCCCTAGCGGGAAACGCCGGGGAGCTGTTTTTT.

This chain uses TRBV6-6 with TRBJ2-7; 9 bases are shared with TRBD1. The CDR3 is 13 amino acids. Trimming cost V 8 bases and J 2 bases; bases outside gene matches: 4. Germline CDR1 reads MNHNY; CDR2 reads SVGAGI (reference sequence). DNA of the CDR3: TGTGCCAGCGACCGGACAGGGGCCTACGAGCAGTACTTC. Its translation is CASDRTGAYEQYF.

This sequence joins TRBV7-6 and TRBJ1-1, with D possibly being TRBD1 (6 bases). V was clipped by 7 bases and J by 1 base, with 13 bases between them. This CDR3 is built from 14 residues. Per the germline V gene, CDR1 is SGHVS and CDR2 is FNYEAQ. The CDR3 sequence is CASTPGHQNTEAFF. CDR3 nucleotides: TGTGCCAGCACCCCGGGACACCAGAACACTGAAGCTTTCTTT.

This chain joins TRBV27 and TRBJ2-3, with 8 bases identical to TRBD2. CDR1 MNHEY and CDR2 SMNVEV come from the germline V gene (reference sequence). This CDR3 spans 14 amino acids. The V gene end was trimmed by 5 bases and the J gene end by 5 bases; junction bases not matched to a gene: 6. The CDR3 bases are TGTGCCAGCAGTACCCGGGAGGGCCTAGATACGCAGTATTTT. This gives the protein CASSTREGLDTQYF.